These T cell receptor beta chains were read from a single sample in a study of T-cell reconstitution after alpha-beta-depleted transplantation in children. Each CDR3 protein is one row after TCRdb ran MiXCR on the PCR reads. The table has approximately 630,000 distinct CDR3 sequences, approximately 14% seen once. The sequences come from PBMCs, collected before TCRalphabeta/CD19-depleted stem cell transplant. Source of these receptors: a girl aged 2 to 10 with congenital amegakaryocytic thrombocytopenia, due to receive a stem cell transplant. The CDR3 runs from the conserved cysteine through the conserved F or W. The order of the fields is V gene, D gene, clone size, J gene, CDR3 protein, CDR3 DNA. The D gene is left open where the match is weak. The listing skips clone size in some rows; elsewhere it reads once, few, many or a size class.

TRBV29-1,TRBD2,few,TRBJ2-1,CSASGTSGFNEQFF,TGCAGCGCCTCCGGGACTAGCGGATTCAATGAGCAGTTCTTC
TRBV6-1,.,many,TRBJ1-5,CASALGAIDQPQHF,TGTGCCAGCGCCTTAGGGGCGATAGATCAGCCCCAGCATTTT
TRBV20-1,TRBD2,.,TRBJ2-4,CSASMGLAGVDLAKNIQYF,TGCAGTGCTTCAATGGGACTAGCGGGAGTGGACCTAGCCAAAAACATTCAGTACTTC
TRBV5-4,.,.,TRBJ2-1,CASSLWYNEQFF,TGTGCCAGCAGCTTGTGGTACAATGAGCAGTTCTTC
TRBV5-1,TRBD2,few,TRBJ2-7,CASSLDGLAGGYEQYF,TGCGCCAGCAGCTTGGATGGACTAGCGGGAGGCTACGAGCAGTACTTC
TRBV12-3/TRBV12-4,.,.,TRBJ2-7,CASGGPRQYF,TGTGCCAGCGGCGGACCGCGGCAGTACTTC
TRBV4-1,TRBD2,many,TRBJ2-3,CASSQERASGRADTQYF,TGCGCCAGCAGCCAAGAAAGGGCTAGCGGGAGGGCAGATACGCAGTATTTT
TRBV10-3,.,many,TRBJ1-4,CAISEGRFGEKLFF,TGTGCCATCAGTGAAGGGCGATTCGGAGAAAAACTGTTTTTT
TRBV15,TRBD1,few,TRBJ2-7,CATRVQTGATYEQYF,TGTGCCACCAGGGTTCAAACAGGGGCCACCTACGAGCAGTACTTC
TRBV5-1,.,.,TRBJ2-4,CASSLESGTKNIQYF,TGCGCCAGCAGCTTGGAGTCGGGAACCAAAAACATTCAGTACTTC
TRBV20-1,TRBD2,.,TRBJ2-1,CSARDGRREMTAEQFF,TGCAGTGCTAGAGATGGGAGGCGGGAGATGACGGCGGAGCAGTTCTTC
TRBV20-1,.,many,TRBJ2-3,CSARAPTGATDTQYF,TGCAGTGCTAGAGCTCCGACGGGGGCCACAGATACGCAGTATTTT
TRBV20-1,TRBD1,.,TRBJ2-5,CSARRQGLGETQYF,TGCAGTGCTAGACGACAGGGGCTCGGAGAGACCCAGTACTTC
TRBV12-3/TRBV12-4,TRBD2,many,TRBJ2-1,CASSSLAETRGNEQFF,TGTGCCAGCAGTTCCCTAGCGGAAACGCGGGGGAATGAGCAGTTCTTC
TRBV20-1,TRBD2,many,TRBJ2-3,CSLIAGTSSTDTQYF,TGCAGTCTAATAGCGGGAACGTCTAGCACAGATACGCAGTATTTT
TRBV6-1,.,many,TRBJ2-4,CASSPQEWSLNIQYF,TGTGCCAGCAGCCCCCAGGAATGGTCACTAAACATTCAGTACTTC
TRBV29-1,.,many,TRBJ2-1,CSVGMNGESEQFF,TGCAGCGTTGGAATGAATGGGGAAAGTGAGCAGTTCTTC
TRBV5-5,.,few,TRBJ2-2,CASSLIGDAGELFF,TGTGCCAGCAGCTTGATCGGGGATGCCGGGGAGCTGTTTTTT
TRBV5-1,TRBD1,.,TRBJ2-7,CASSSLRGTGTYEQYF,TGCGCCAGCAGCTCACTAAGGGGGACAGGTACCTACGAGCAGTACTTC
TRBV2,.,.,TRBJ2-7,CASSQGHQYF,TGTGCCAGCAGTCAGGGGCACCAGTACTTC
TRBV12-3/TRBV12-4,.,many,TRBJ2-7,CASSRRVYPGYEQYF,TGTGCCAGCAGCCGCAGGGTTTACCCTGGGTACGAGCAGTACTTC
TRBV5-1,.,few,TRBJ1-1,CASSLYLGTEAFF,TGCGCCAGCAGCTTGTATCTTGGCACTGAAGCTTTCTTT
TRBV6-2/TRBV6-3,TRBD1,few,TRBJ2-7,CASSYNRGPHEQYF,TGTGCCAGCAGTTACAACAGGGGGCCCCACGAGCAGTACTTC
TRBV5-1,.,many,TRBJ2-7,CASSLWSSYEQYF,TGCGCCAGCAGCTTGTGGAGTTCCTACGAGCAGTACTTC
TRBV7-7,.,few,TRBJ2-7,CASSQLDGEQYF,TGTGCCAGCAGCCAGCTCGATGGTGAGCAGTACTTC
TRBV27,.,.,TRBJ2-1,CASSVGLVYAEQFF,TGTGCCAGCAGCGTAGGTCTAGTTTATGCTGAGCAGTTCTTC
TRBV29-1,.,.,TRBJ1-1,CSADRFMNTEAFF,TGCAGCGCCGACAGATTCATGAACACTGAAGCTTTCTTT
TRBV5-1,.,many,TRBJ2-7,CASSLAGSAYEQYF,TGCGCCAGCAGCTTGGCGGGATCAGCATACGAGCAGTACTTC
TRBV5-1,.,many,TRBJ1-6,CASSLEAGQDSPLHF,TGCGCCAGCAGCTTGGAGGCAGGGCAGGATTCACCCCTCCACTTT
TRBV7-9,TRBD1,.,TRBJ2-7,CASSRPGQASYEQYF,TGTGCCAGCAGCCGCCCCGGACAGGCGTCCTACGAGCAGTACTTC
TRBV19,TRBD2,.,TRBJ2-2,CASSSQREPGELFF,TGTGCCAGTAGTTCACAGCGGGAGCCCGGGGAGCTGTTTTTT
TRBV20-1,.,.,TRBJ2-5,CSAPGPLQETQYF,TGCAGTGCCCCGGGACCTCTCCAAGAGACCCAGTACTTC
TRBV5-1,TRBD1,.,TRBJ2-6,CASSLAQGFGQVSGANVLTF,TGCGCCAGCAGCCTCGCACAGGGGTTCGGTCAAGTCTCTGGGGCCAACGTCCTGACTTTC
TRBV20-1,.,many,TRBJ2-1,CSASRGEFNEQFF,TGCAGTGCTAGCCGGGGCGAATTCAATGAGCAGTTCTTC
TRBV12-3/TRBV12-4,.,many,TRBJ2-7,CASGLGTVYEQYF,TGTGCCAGCGGGCTAGGGACTGTCTACGAGCAGTACTTC
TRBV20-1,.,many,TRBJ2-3,CSARDVGGTGTDTQYF,TGCAGTGCTAGAGATGTCGGGGGAACTGGCACAGATACGCAGTATTTT
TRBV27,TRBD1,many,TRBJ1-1,CASSPLDRGRYTEAFF,TGTGCCAGCAGTCCCCTGGACAGGGGGCGGTACACTGAAGCTTTCTTT
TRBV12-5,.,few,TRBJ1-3,CASGMGVVSGNTIYF,TGTGCTAGTGGTATGGGTGTGGTCTCTGGAAACACCATATATTTT
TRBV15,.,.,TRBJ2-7,CATSRTSSYEQYF,TGTGCCACCAGCAGAACGTCCTCCTACGAGCAGTACTTC
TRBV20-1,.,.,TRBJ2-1,CSAKTLRVHEQFF,TGCAGTGCTAAGACCCTTCGGGTCCATGAGCAGTTCTTC
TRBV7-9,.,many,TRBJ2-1,CASSHVWADVDDEQFF,TGTGCCAGCAGCCATGTGTGGGCCGACGTAGACGATGAGCAGTTCTTC
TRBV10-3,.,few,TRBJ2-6,CAIGLDSNAGANVLTF,TGTGCCATCGGGCTCGACAGCAATGCAGGGGCCAACGTCCTGACTTTC
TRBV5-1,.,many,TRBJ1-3,CASSLSDSGNTIYF,TGCGCCAGCAGCTTATCCGACTCTGGAAACACCATATATTTT
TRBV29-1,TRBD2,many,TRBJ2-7,CSVASGSTPEYEQYF,TGCAGCGTTGCTAGCGGGAGCACCCCTGAATACGAGCAGTACTTC
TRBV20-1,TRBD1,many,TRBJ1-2,CSARGTGNDYGYTF,TGCAGTGCTAGAGGGACAGGGAATGACTATGGCTACACCTTC
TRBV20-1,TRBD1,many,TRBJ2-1,CSASLDRYNEQFF,TGCAGTGCTAGCCTGGACAGGTACAATGAGCAGTTCTTC
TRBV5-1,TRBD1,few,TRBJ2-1,CASSSAGGDNEQFF,TGCGCCAGCAGCTCCGCAGGGGGTGACAATGAGCAGTTCTTC
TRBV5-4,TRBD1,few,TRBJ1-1,CASSNDRGNTEAFF,TGTGCCAGCAGCAATGACAGGGGGAACACTGAAGCTTTCTTT
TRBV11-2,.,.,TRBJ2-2,CASSAFDTGELFF,TGTGCCAGCAGCGCCTTTGACACCGGGGAGCTGTTTTTT
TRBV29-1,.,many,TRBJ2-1,CSVRERVDEQFF,TGCAGCGTCCGCGAACGGGTCGATGAGCAGTTCTTC
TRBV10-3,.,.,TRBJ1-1,CAISRDGDTEAFF,TGTGCCATCAGTAGGGATGGGGACACTGAAGCTTTCTTT
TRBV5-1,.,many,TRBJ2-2,CASSFTTGGELFF,TGCGCCAGCAGCTTTACGACTGGCGGGGAGCTGTTTTTT
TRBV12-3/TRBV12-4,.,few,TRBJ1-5,CASSQGRESQPQHF,TGTGCCAGCAGTCAAGGACGGGAGAGTCAGCCCCAGCATTTT
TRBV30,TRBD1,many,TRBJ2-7,CAWEGTGTYEQYF,TGTGCCTGGGAAGGGACAGGGACCTACGAGCAGTACTTC